This T cell receptor beta chain appears in the sequencing data of a study of T-cell reconstitution after alpha-beta-depleted transplantation in children. Molecular barcoding with unique molecular identifiers was used for the TCRbeta library. Using its own MiXCR run on the PCR reads, TCRdb lists one record per CDR3 protein. The sample consists of about 500,000 distinct CDR3 sequences, 30% to 35% of them appearing once. This CDR3 is built from 16 residues. Trimming removed 1 base from V and 7 bases from J; junction bases left unmatched: 7. Germline V gene data show CDR1 as LGHNA and CDR2 as YSLEER. This material consisted of PBMCs from the stem cell graft donor, taken from the stem cell graft. The chain employs TRBV4-3 and TRBJ2-3; 11 bases map to TRBD2. This TCR was recovered from a human donor who donated a stem cell graft to a child with aplastic anemia. Written as DNA, the CDR3 is TGCGCCAGCAGCCAAGCACTAGCGGGAGTCAGCAATACGCAGTATTTT. Its protein product is CASSQALAGVSNTQYF.